Presented here are 26 T cell receptor beta chains from one specimen sequenced in a study of blood T cell repertoires in COVID-19. Libraries were prepared by immunoSEQ multiplex PCR; TCRdb keeps only in-frame clonotypes and omits some of them. Of hundreds of thousands of clones detected, around 89% appear once; the ten largest clones hold just under 9%. The sample consisted of PBMCs or T cells enriched from blood (not recorded which). The receptors derive from a man aged 40-50 years who had recovered from COVID-19.

This clone has a single count. The chain couples TRBV6-1 to TRBJ2-7; tentative D call: TRBD1 (5 bases). CDR1 is MNHNS and CDR2 is SASEGT in the germline V gene. The CDR3 is made up of 19 amino acids. V dropped 3 bases and J dropped 2 bases, with 26 bases sitting between them. The CDR3 bases are TGTGCCAGCAGTGATAGTTGGCGGCTCCCAGGGAAATTGGCCTACGAGCAGTACTTC. Residues: CASSDSWRLPGKLAYEQYF.

This chain connects TRBV27 to TRBJ2-5; 8 positions agree with TRBD2. This CDR3 has 16 residues. Trimming at V came to 3 bases and at J to 2 bases, leaving 8 bases not matched to a gene. Germline CDR1 and CDR2: MNHEY and SMNVEV (reference sequence). In DNA form, the CDR3 reads TGTGCCAGCAGTTTGAGTCTAGCGGGTGTACAAGAGACCCAGTACTTC. Its translation: CASSLSLAGVQETQYF.

V usage is TRBV11-3 and J usage is TRBJ1-1; D perhaps matches TRBD1 (6 bases). Trimming removed 7 bases at V and 2 bases at J, with 14 bases between. Germline V gene lookup returns CDR1 SGHNT and CDR2 YENEEA. This CDR3 contains 14 residues. The CDR3 region is CASTKDSPNTEAFF. The DNA for the CDR3 is TGTGCCAGCACCAAGGACAGCCCCAACACTGAAGCTTTCTTT.

The rearrangement joins TRBV10-3 to TRBJ2-4; 10 bases are shared with TRBD1. J was trimmed by 0 bases and V by 4 bases; bases with no gene match: 6. Germline V gives CDR1 ENHRY, CDR2 SYGVKD. This CDR3 contains 17 residues. The CDR3 sequence: CAISVGQGDLAKNIQYF. Written as DNA, the CDR3 is TGTGCCATCAGTGTTGGACAGGGGGATCTAGCCAAAAACATTCAGTACTTC.

A note on this clone: Different DNA sequences within this sample yield the same CDR3. J is TRBJ2-2 and V is TRBV7-8; 12 nucleotides match TRBD2. The CDR3 runs to 16 residues. The V gene end was trimmed by 5 bases and the J gene end by 1 base; junction bases not matched to a gene: 2. Germline-derived CDR1 and CDR2 are SGHVS and FQNEAQ. The CDR3, as DNA: TGTGCCAGCAGCAGACTAGCGGGAGTGAACACCGGGGAGCTGTTTTTT. Amino acids: CASSRLAGVNTGELFF.

J is TRBJ2-5 and V is TRBV18; TRBD1 might be the D (5 bases). The CDR3 has 14 amino acids. Germline CDR1 and CDR2: KGHSH and LQKENI. V lost 3 bases and J 1 base, leaving 9 bases between the germline ends. The CDR3 sequence is CASSPLGPQETQYF. The CDR3 region has the DNA TGTGCCAGCTCACCTTTGGGGCCCCAAGAGACCCAGTACTTC.

This chain links TRBV6-1 with TRBJ1-2; 9 bases line up with TRBD1. This CDR3 comprises 15 residues. Germline CDR1 is MNHNS and CDR2 is SASEGT. V trimming: 2 bases; J trimming: 6 bases; junction bases outside the gene matches: 7. The CDR3 region is CASSERGQGLDGYTF. CDR3 DNA: TGTGCCAGCAGTGAAAGGGGACAGGGTCTTGATGGCTACACCTTC.

This chain joins TRBV5-8 and TRBJ1-4; no clear D. The CDR3 runs 15 residues. From germline, CDR1 is SGHTS and CDR2 YDEGEE. V lost 0 bases and J lost 10, with 16 bases in between. CDR3 nucleotide sequence: TGTGCCAGCAGCTTGGTCCGGACTGGTGCCGGAAAACTGTTTTTT. Protein product: CASSLVRTGAGKLFF.

The genes are TRBV7-2 and TRBJ2-2; D call uncertain. CDR1 is SGHTA, CDR2 FQGNSA, per germline. This CDR3 is built from 15 residues. V was shortened by 1 base and J by 1 base, with 7 bases between the two germline ends. CDR3 nucleotides: TGTGCCAGCAGCTTAGTCCCTAGGAACACCGGGGAGCTGTTTTTT. Translation gives CASSLVPRNTGELFF.

A note on this clone: The sample holds other DNA sequences that translate to the same CDR3. The chain uses TRBV19 and TRBJ2-7, with 7 bases matching TRBD1. J was trimmed by 2 bases and V by 2 bases; bases with no gene match: 3. The germline CDR1 and CDR2 sequences are LNHDA and SQIVND (reference sequence). The CDR3 runs 14 residues. The CDR3 DNA reads TGTGCCAGTAGTATAAACAGGGGAACCTACGAGCAGTACTTC. It is translated as CASSINRGTYEQYF. Together with reference TRBV19 and TRBJ2-7, the CDR3 gives the full variable domain: DGGITQSPKYLFRKEGQNVTLSCEQNLNHDAMYWYRQDPGQGLRLIYYSQIVNDFQKGDIAEGYSVSREKKESFPLTVTSAQKNPTAFYLCASSINRGTYEQYFGPGTRLTVT.

This chain joins TRBV27 and TRBJ2-2; 8 positions match TRBD2. CDR1 MNHEY and CDR2 SMNVEV come from the germline V gene (reference sequence). The V and J ends lost 5 bases and 2 bases, in that order; junction bases with no gene match: 7. CDR3 length: 16 residues. Here the CDR3 reads CASSRNSGTNTGELFF. The CDR3 DNA follows: TGTGCCAGCAGTCGGAATAGCGGGACTAACACCGGGGAGCTGTTTTTT.

The chain joins TRBV5-4 to TRBJ2-4, with D perhaps matching TRBD1 (6 bases). Trimming cost V 0 bases and J 4 bases, with 8 bases left between them. CDR3 length equals 14 residues. The germline CDR1 and CDR2 sequences are SGHNT and YYREEE (reference sequence). CDR3 amino acids: CASSLVGQKNIQYF. For the CDR3, the DNA is TGTGCCAGCAGCTTGGTGGGACAAAAAAACATTCAGTACTTC. Drawing the rest from reference TRBV5-4 and TRBJ2-4, the complete variable domain is ETGVTQSPTHLIKTRGQQVTLRCSSQSGHNTVSWYQQALGQGPQFIFQYYREEENGRGNFPPRFSGLQFPNYSSELNVNALELDDSALYLCASSLVGQKNIQYFGAGTRLSVL.

The chain employs TRBV5-1 and TRBJ1-4; possible D gene TRBD1, 6 bases. Germline V gene data show CDR1 as SGHRS and CDR2 as YFSETQ. The CDR3 is made up of 15 amino acids. V lost 0 bases and J 8 bases, leaving 14 bases between the germline ends. The CDR3 is CASSLDGGLEEKLFF. CDR3 DNA: TGCGCCAGCAGCTTGGATGGGGGCTTGGAAGAAAAACTGTTTTTT.

The V and J genes are TRBV7-2 and TRBJ1-5, with 9 positions matching TRBD1. J was trimmed by 2 bases and V by 6 bases; bases with no gene match: 2. Germline V CDR1 and CDR2: SGHTA, FQGNSA. The CDR3 has 14 amino acids. The CDR3 sequence: CASSRTGGNQPQHF. The CDR3 DNA reads TGTGCCAGCAGTCGGACAGGGGGCAATCAGCCCCAGCATTTT. Together with reference TRBV7-2 and TRBJ1-5, the CDR3 gives the full variable domain: GAGVSQSPSNKVTEKGKDVELRCDPISGHTALYWYRQSLGQGLEFLIYFQGNSAPDKSGLPSDRFSAERTGGSVSTLTIQRTQQEDSAVYLCASSRTGGNQPQHFGDGTRLSIL.

V is TRBV6-2 or TRBV6-3 and J is TRBJ1-2; 7 bases map to TRBD1. Germline V gene data show CDR1 as MNHEY and CDR2 as SVGEGT. The CDR3 extends over 15 amino acids. Trimming took 5 bases from V and 5 from J; bases not matched to a gene: 11. The CDR3 here is CASSQPRGLGYGYTF. CDR3 coding DNA: TGTGCCAGCAGTCAACCGAGGGGGCTGGGTTATGGCTACACCTTC.

This clone showed up just a few times. The V call is TRBV9, the J call TRBJ1-6; 9 bases line up with TRBD1. The length of the CDR3 is 15 residues. Trimming at V came to 3 bases and at J to 9 bases, leaving 7 bases not matched to a gene. Germline-derived CDR1 and CDR2 are SGDLS and YYNGEE. The DNA of the CDR3 is TGTGCCAGCAGCGCCGGACAGGGGAAGATTTCACCCCTCCACTTT. It codes for CASSAGQGKISPLHF.

The table lists this clone with a few counts. The chain employs TRBV15 and TRBJ1-1, with D maybe TRBD1 (5 bases). Germline V gene data show CDR1 as LNHNV and CDR2 as YYDKDF (reference sequence). V was pared by 1 base and J by 8 bases, with 20 bases between. CDR3 length: 16 residues. This chain's CDR3 is CATSRGHRIQEGEAFF. The CDR3 DNA sequence: TGTGCCACCAGCAGAGGTCACAGGATTCAGGAGGGGGAAGCTTTCTTT. Full variable domain (outside the CDR3, taken from reference TRBV15 and TRBJ1-1): DAMVIQNPRYQVTQFGKPVTLSCSQTLNHNVMYWYQQKSSQAPKLLFHYYDKDFNNEADTPDNFQSRRPNTSFCFLDIRSPGLGDTAMYLCATSRGHRIQEGEAFFGQGTRLTVV.

This chain joins TRBV6-5 and TRBJ1-4; possible D gene TRBD1, 6 bases. The CDR3 sequence is 13 residues long. V was clipped by 10 bases and J by 6 bases, with 15 bases between them. Germline V gene data show CDR1 as MNHEY and CDR2 as SVGAGI. The CDR3 sequence is CATEGGGDEKLFF. In DNA, the CDR3 is TGTGCCACCGAGGGGGGGGGCGATGAAAAACTGTTTTTT.

This clone occurred once. This chain uses TRBV10-2 with TRBJ2-7, with 8 bases matching TRBD2. The CDR3 runs to 15 residues. The germline CDR1 and CDR2 sequences are WSHSY and SAAADI. The V and J ends lost 8 bases and 0 bases, in that order; junction bases with no gene match: 9. The CDR3 reads CASLDRGGSSYEQYF. In DNA form, the CDR3 reads TGCGCCAGCTTAGACCGGGGGGGGAGCTCCTACGAGCAGTACTTC.

V gene TRBV7-2 combines with J gene TRBJ2-5; a weak D match, TRBD2 (5 bases). CDR1 is SGHTA and CDR2 is FQGNSA in the germline V gene. The CDR3 extends over 13 amino acids. V lost 5 bases and J 5 bases, leaving 12 bases between the germline ends. The CDR3 sequence is CASSPGISETQYF. The CDR3 bases are TGTGCCAGCAGCCCCGGGATATCGGAGACCCAGTACTTC. The full variable domain, its missing parts supplied by reference TRBV7-2 and TRBJ2-5, is GAGVSQSPSNKVTEKGKDVELRCDPISGHTALYWYRQSLGQGLEFLIYFQGNSAPDKSGLPSDRFSAERTGGSVSTLTIQRTQQEDSAVYLCASSPGISETQYFGPGTRLLVL.

V is TRBV5-1 and J is TRBJ1-1; 10 nucleotides agree with TRBD1. Trimming removed 4 bases from V and 3 bases from J; junction bases left unmatched: 6. The CDR3 sequence is 15 residues long. Germline V gene lookup returns CDR1 SGHRS and CDR2 YFSETQ. DNA of the CDR3: TGCGCCAGCAGCGGGGGACAGGGGAGGTACACTGAAGCTTTCTTT. It encodes CASSGGQGRYTEAFF.

The chain links TRBV18 to TRBJ2-2, with a weak D call TRBD1 (6 bases). The V end lost 6 bases, the J end lost 6 bases, and 29 bases lay between the germline ends. Germline loops: CDR1 KGHSH, CDR2 LQKENI. The CDR3 totals 19 residues. The CDR3 is CASSPRSGSLQGYAGELFF. The CDR3 nucleotides are TGTGCCAGCTCTCCCAGATCGGGGTCTTTACAGGGCTACGCCGGGGAGCTGTTTTTT.

The chain links TRBV5-1 to TRBJ2-5, with D perhaps matching TRBD2 (6 bases). This CDR3 contains 13 residues. The ends were cut back, 3 bases at V and 5 bases at J, with 11 bases in the middle. Germline V CDR1 and CDR2: SGHRS, YFSETQ. In nucleotides, the CDR3 is TGCGCCAGCAGCTCGGAGGGGTGGGAGACCCAGTACTTC. It specifies CASSSEGWETQYF.

The V and J genes are TRBV28 and TRBJ1-5, with TRBD1 identical over 9 bases. J gave up 5 bases and V 5 bases, and 13 bases lay outside the gene matches. The germline gives CDR1 MDHEN, CDR2 SYDVKM. CDR3 length: 17 amino acids. CDR3: CASSTRDRAFPDQPQHF. The CDR3 DNA is TGTGCCAGCAGTACGCGGGACAGGGCCTTCCCCGATCAGCCCCAGCATTTT. Combining the CDR3 with reference TRBV28 and TRBJ1-5 gives the whole variable domain DVKVTQSSRYLVKRTGEKVFLECVQDMDHENMFWYRQDPGLGLRLIYFSYDVKMKEKGDIPEGYSVSREKKERFSLILESASTNQTSMYLCASSTRDRAFPDQPQHFGDGTRLSIL.

This chain links TRBV3-1 (or the pseudogene TRBV3-2) with TRBJ2-1, with TRBD2 identical over 11 bases. V dropped 0 bases and J dropped 1; count of bases not matched to a gene: 8. This CDR3 has 19 amino acids. Germline CDR1 is LGHDT and CDR2 is YNNKEL (reference sequence). This CDR3 is CASSQDRSSGRPSYNEQFF. CDR3 bases: TGTGCCAGCAGCCAAGATAGGTCTAGCGGGAGGCCTTCCTACAATGAGCAGTTCTTC.

The V call is TRBV3-1 (or the pseudogene TRBV3-2), the J call TRBJ2-2; 10 bases are shared with TRBD1. The CDR3 is 19 amino acids. Germline CDR1 and CDR2: LGHDT and YNNKEL (reference sequence). J was trimmed by 0 bases and V by 3 bases; bases with no gene match: 10. The chain's CDR3 is CASSHRSTGTGANTGELFF. The CDR3 DNA is TGTGCCAGCAGCCACCGATCGACGGGGACAGGGGCGAACACCGGGGAGCTGTTTTTT.